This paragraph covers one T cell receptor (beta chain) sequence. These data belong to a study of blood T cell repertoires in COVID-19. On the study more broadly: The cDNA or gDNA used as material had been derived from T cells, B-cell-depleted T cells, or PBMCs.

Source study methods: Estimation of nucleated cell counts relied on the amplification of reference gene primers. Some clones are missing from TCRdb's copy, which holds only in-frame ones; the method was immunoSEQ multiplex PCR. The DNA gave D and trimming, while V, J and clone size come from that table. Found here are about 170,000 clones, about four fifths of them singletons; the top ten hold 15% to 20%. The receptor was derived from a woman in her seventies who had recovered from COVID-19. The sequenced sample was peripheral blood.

The CDR3 bases are TGTGCCAGCAGCCCCCAGACAGGGGGCGCCGGGGCCAACGTCCTGACTTTC. Translated: CASSPQTGGAGANVLTF. The chain recombines TRBV7-2 with TRBJ2-6, with 10 bases fitting TRBD1. Looked up from germline, CDR1 is SGHTA and CDR2 is FQGNSA. The CDR3 loop spans 17 amino acids. Losses at the gene ends were 5 bases for V and 4 bases for J; bases not matched to a gene: 8.